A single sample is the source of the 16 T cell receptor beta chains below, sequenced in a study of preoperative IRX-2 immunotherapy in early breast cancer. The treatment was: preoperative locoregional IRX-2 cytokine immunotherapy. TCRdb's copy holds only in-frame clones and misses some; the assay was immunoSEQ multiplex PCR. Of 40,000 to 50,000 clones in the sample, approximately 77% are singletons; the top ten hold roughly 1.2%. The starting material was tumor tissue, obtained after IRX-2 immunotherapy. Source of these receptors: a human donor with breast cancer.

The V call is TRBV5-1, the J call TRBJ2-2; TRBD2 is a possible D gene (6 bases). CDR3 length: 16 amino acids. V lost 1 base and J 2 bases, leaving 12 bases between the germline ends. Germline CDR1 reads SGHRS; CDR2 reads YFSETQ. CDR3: CASSLRGNYNTGELFF. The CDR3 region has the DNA TGCGCCAGCAGCTTGCGCGGGAATTATAACACCGGGGAGCTGTTTTTT.

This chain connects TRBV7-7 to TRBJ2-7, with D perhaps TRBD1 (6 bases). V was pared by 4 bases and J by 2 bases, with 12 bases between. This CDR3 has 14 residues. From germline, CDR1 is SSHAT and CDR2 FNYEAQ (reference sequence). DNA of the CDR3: TGTGCCAGCAGCTCCCGACAGGAAACCTACGAGCAGTACTTC. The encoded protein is CASSSRQETYEQYF.

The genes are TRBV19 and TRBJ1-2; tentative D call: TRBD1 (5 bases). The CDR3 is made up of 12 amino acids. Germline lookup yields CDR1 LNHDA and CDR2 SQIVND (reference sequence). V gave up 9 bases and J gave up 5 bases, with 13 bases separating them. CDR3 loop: CASGREGYGYTF. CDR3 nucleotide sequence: TGTGCCAGCGGGCGTGAGGGGTATGGCTACACCTTC.

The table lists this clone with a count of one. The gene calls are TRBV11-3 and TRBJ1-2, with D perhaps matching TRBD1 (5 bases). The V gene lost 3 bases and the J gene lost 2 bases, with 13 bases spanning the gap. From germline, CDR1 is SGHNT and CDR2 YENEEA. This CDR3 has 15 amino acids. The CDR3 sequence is CASSLAGQWNYGYTF. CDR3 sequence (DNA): TGTGCCAGCAGCTTGGCAGGACAATGGAACTATGGCTACACCTTC.

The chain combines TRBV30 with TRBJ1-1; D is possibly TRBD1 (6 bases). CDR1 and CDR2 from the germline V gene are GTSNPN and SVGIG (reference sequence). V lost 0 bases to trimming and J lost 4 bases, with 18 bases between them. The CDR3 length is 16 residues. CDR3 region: CAWSVRAGVGSTEAFF. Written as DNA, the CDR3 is TGTGCCTGGAGTGTACGGGCAGGGGTCGGGAGCACTGAAGCTTTCTTT.

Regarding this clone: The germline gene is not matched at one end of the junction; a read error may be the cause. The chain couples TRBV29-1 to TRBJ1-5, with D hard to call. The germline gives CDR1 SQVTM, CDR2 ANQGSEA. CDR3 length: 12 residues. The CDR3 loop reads CSVANRNQPQHF. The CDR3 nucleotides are TGCAGCGTTGCTAATAGGAATCAGCCTCAGCATTTT.

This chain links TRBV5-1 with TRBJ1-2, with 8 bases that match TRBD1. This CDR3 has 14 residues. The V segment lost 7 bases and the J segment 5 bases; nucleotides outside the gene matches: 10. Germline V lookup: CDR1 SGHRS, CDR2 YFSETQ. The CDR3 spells CASHQGAQGYGYTF. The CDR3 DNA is TGCGCCAGCCATCAGGGGGCGCAGGGATATGGCTACACCTTC.

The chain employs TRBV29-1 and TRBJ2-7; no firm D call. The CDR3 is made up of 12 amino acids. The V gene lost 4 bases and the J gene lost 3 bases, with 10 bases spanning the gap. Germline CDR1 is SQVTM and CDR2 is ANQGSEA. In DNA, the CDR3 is TGCAGCGTTGGGACGGATTACTACGAGCAGTACTTC. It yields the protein CSVGTDYYEQYF.

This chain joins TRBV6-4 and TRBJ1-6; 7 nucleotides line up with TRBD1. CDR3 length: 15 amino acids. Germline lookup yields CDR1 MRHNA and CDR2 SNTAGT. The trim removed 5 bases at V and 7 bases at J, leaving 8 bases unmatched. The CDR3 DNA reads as TGTGCCAGCAGTTCCAACAGGGGAAGCAATTCACCCCTCCACTTT. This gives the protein CASSSNRGSNSPLHF.

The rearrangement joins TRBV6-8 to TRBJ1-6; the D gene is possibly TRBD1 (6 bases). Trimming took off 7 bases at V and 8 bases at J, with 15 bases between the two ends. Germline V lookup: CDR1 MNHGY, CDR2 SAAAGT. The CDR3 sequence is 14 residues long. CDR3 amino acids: CASTPQGSDSPLHF. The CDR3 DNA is TGTGCCAGCACTCCACAGGGAAGCGATTCACCCCTCCACTTT.

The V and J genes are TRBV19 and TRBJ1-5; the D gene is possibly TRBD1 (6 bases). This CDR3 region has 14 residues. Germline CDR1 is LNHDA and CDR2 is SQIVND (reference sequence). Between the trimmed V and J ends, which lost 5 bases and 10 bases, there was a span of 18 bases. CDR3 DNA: TGTGCCAGTAGTCTCCTCGGCGGGACAAATCCCCAGCATTTT. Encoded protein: CASSLLGGTNPQHF.

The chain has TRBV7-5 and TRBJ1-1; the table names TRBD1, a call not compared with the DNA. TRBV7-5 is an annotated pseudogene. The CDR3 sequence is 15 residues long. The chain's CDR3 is CASSPLGRGDTEAFF. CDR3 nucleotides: TGTGCCAGCAGCCCTCTGGGAAGGGGCGACACTGAAGCTTTCTTT.

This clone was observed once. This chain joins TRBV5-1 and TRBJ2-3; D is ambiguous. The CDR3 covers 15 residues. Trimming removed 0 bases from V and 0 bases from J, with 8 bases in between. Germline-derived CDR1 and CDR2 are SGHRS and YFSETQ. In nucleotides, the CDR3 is TGCGCCAGCAGCTTGGCTGGGGTCAGCACAGATACGCAGTATTTT. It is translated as CASSLAGVSTDTQYF. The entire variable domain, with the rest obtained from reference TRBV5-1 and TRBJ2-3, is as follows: KAGVTQTPRYLIKTRGQQVTLSCSPISGHRSVSWYQQTPGQGLQFLFEYFSETQRNKGNFPGRFSGRQFSNSRSEMNVSTLELGDSALYLCASSLAGVSTDTQYFGPGTRLTVL.

The CDR3 nucleotides read TGTGCCAGCAGTTACTCGGCGGGGAATCAGCCCCAGCATTTT. Translation: CASSYSAGNQPQHF. The chain is built from TRBV6-8 and TRBJ1-5; no firm D call. Germline CDR1 and CDR2: MNHGY and SAAAGT. The CDR3 spans 14 residues. Trimming pared 0 bases from V and 4 bases from J, leaving 7 bases between.

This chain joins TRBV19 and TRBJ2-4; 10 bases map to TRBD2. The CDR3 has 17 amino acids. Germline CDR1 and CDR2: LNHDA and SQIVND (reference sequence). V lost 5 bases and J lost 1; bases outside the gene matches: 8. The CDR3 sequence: CASSAQRGGLAKNIQYF. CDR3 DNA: TGTGCCAGTAGTGCACAGCGGGGGGGCCTGGCCAAAAACATTCAGTACTTC.

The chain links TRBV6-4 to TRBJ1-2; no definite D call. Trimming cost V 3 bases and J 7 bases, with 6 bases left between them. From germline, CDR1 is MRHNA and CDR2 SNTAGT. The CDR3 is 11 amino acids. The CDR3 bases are TGTGCCAGCAGTGAAAGGGTTGGCTACACCTTC. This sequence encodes CASSERVGYTF.